Presented here are 15 T cell receptor beta chains from one specimen sequenced in a study of CD8 T cells in ankylosing spondylitis. No antigen has been identified for these receptors. Study findings and constraints: A motif of fewer than ten highly homologous TCR beta variants was seen as apparently characteristic of ankylosing spondylitis blood.

TCRdb re-called the 5' RACE reads through MiXCR, storing one row per CDR3 protein. The sample comprises 500,000 to 650,000 distinct CDR3 sequences, under 5.5% of which are singletons, and around 3.4% rests with the top ten. Sequencing used blood, either unsorted or a sorted T cell fraction (not recorded which). Receptors were obtained from a male donor with ankylosing spondylitis.

This clonotype was seen a handful of times. The J gene is TRBJ2-1, the V gene TRBV5-1; 13 bases agree with TRBD2. Germline V gives CDR1 SGHRS, CDR2 YFSETQ. Unmatched junction bases numbered 5, after V lost 2 bases and J lost 9 bases. The CDR3 length is 15 residues. CDR3 nucleotides: TGCGCCAGCAGCTTAGAGACTAGCGGGAGGTCTGAGCAGTTCTTC. Translating it yields CASSLETSGRSEQFF.

This clonotype was counted at least ten times. The chain links TRBV11-2 to TRBJ1-6; D gene uncertain. The CDR3 is made up of 13 amino acids. V was pared by 0 bases and J by 10 bases, with 7 bases between. Germline CDR1 and CDR2: SGHAT and FQNNGV. CDR3 nucleotides: TGTGCCAGCAGCTTAGATGTCGGCTCACCCCTCCACTTT. It codes for CASSLDVGSPLHF.

Many counts were recorded for this clonotype. The genes are TRBV5-1 and TRBJ2-7; possible D gene TRBD2, 5 bases. V gave up 2 bases and J gave up 2 bases, with 8 bases separating them. Germline-derived CDR1 and CDR2 are SGHRS and YFSETQ. This CDR3 has 13 residues. The CDR3: CASSFEGTYEQYF. The CDR3 bases are TGCGCCAGCAGCTTTGAGGGAACCTACGAGCAGTACTTC.

Many counts were recorded for this clonotype. The V and J genes are TRBV20-1 and TRBJ1-1; 7 bases line up with TRBD1. J lost 1 base, V lost 6 bases, and 8 bases had no gene match. Germline V CDR1 and CDR2: DFQATT, SNEGSKA (reference sequence). The CDR3 spans 14 residues. The CDR3 here is CSAKGGTANTEAFF. In nucleotides, the CDR3 is TGCAGTGCGAAGGGCGGGACAGCGAACACTGAAGCTTTCTTT.

This clonotype showed up many times. The CDR3 loop reads CSASRGDGYTF. CDR3 nucleotides: TGCAGTGCTAGTAGGGGCGATGGCTACACCTTC. The chain joins TRBV20-1 to TRBJ1-2; D may be TRBD1 (5 bases). This CDR3 is 11 amino acids long. Looked up from germline, CDR1 is DFQATT and CDR2 is SNEGSKA (reference sequence). Trimming pared 3 bases from V and 6 bases from J, leaving 8 bases between.

This clonotype was counted at least ten times. The chain uses TRBV5-5 and TRBJ1-1, with D maybe TRBD1 (5 bases). Trimming cost V 6 bases and J 4 bases, with 13 bases left between them. The CDR3 has 13 residues. The V gene's germline CDR1 is SGHKS and CDR2 YYEKEE (reference sequence). CDR3 DNA sequence: TGTGCCAGCATCCTTTGGGGGACCACTGAAGCTTTCTTT. Translation gives CASILWGTTEAFF.

This clonotype was seen at least ten times. The CDR3 loop is CASSSYRDYYEQYF. The CDR3, as DNA: TGTGCCAGCAGCAGCTACAGGGACTACTACGAGCAGTACTTC. The rearrangement joins TRBV7-2 to TRBJ2-7, with D maybe TRBD2 (7 bases). The CDR3 is 14 amino acids. Germline V gene data show CDR1 as SGHTA and CDR2 as FQGNSA. V lost 5 bases, J lost 3 bases, and 14 bases lay in between. The variable domain in full, with the rest retrieved from reference TRBV7-2 and TRBJ2-7, is GAGVSQSPSNKVTEKGKDVELRCDPISGHTALYWYRQSLGQGLEFLIYFQGNSAPDKSGLPSDRFSAERTGGSVSTLTIQRTQQEDSAVYLCASSSYRDYYEQYFGPGTRLTVT.

Ten or more counts support this clonotype. V is TRBV20-1 and J is TRBJ1-3, with 10 positions matching TRBD1. This CDR3 is built from 14 residues. The trim removed 6 bases at V and 6 bases at J, leaving 8 bases unmatched. The germline CDR1 and CDR2 sequences are DFQATT and SNEGSKA (reference sequence). The CDR3 bases are TGCAGTGCGTCGCCGGGACAGGGGCTAAACACCATATATTTT. This gives the protein CSASPGQGLNTIYF.

This clonotype was counted at least ten times. The chain links TRBV7-2 to TRBJ1-2; D call uncertain. The CDR3 totals 14 residues. Trimming cost V 1 base and J 4 bases, with 10 bases left between them. Germline CDR1 is SGHTA and CDR2 is FQGNSA. CDR3 nucleotides: TGTGCCAGCAGCTTAGTAGTGGCTCTCTATGGCTACACCTTC. Residues: CASSLVVALYGYTF.

This clonotype occurred many times. The V call is TRBV9, the J call TRBJ1-2; 8 bases are a match to TRBD1. V lost 3 bases, J lost 8 bases, and 9 bases stayed unmatched. This CDR3 has 14 residues. The germline gives CDR1 SGDLS, CDR2 YYNGEE. The CDR3 loop is CASSAGLTGVGYTF. As DNA, the CDR3 is TGTGCCAGCAGCGCCGGGCTGACAGGGGTGGGCTACACCTTC.

This clonotype appeared many times. The J gene is TRBJ2-3, the V gene TRBV10-3; D may be TRBD1 (6 bases). V dropped 8 bases and J dropped 3 bases, with 15 bases sitting between them. The CDR3 sequence is 14 residues long. Germline CDR1 reads ENHRY; CDR2 reads SYGVKD. CDR3 bases: TGTGCCATCCGAGGGGGAGAGGGTACAGATACGCAGTATTTT. Translating it yields CAIRGGEGTDTQYF.

The sample holds many counts of this clonotype. The CDR3 coding sequence is TGTGCCAGCAGTTACAGCAGGGGTAATGGCTACACCTTC. Its translation is CASSYSRGNGYTF. The chain recombines TRBV6-5 with TRBJ1-2; tentative D call: TRBD1 (6 bases). The germline V gene has CDR1 MNHEY and CDR2 SVGAGI. Trimming removed 2 bases from V and 6 bases from J, with 10 bases in between. The CDR3 has 13 residues.

This clonotype was detected a few times. The chain employs TRBV5-1 and TRBJ2-7; 8 bases align to TRBD2. CDR1 is SGHRS and CDR2 is YFSETQ in the germline V gene. V shed 4 bases, J shed 3 bases, and the junction held 9 bases outside the gene matches. There are 15 residues in the CDR3. CDR3 sequence: CASSTGPGTSYEQYF. The CDR3 DNA sequence: TGCGCCAGCAGCACAGGCCCCGGGACTAGCTACGAGCAGTACTTC.

This clonotype was detected ten times or more. The J gene is TRBJ2-2, the V gene TRBV2, with a possible D match to TRBD1 (5 bases). Looked up from germline, CDR1 is SNHLY and CDR2 is FYNNEI. The germline V and J ends were trimmed by 7 bases and 7 bases, with 13 bases remaining between them. The CDR3 spans 13 residues. CDR3 sequence (DNA): TGTGCCAGCAAGGGGTTTCCAAGCGGGGAGCTGTTTTTT. Translating it yields CASKGFPSGELFF.

The rearrangement links TRBV4-3 to TRBJ2-5; D call uncertain. Trimming left V 0 bases short and J 4 bases short, with 12 bases between. Germline V gene lookup returns CDR1 LGHNA and CDR2 YSLEER. This CDR3 is 15 amino acids long. The DNA of the CDR3 is TGCGCCAGCAGCCAAGATTTAAGGTTGACAGAGACCCAGTACTTC. Amino acid sequence: CASSQDLRLTETQYF.